This T cell receptor beta chain was observed in a study of blood T cell repertoires in COVID-19. On this clone: In the same sample, other DNA sequences code for this CDR3.

Germline V gene lookup returns CDR1 MNHEY and CDR2 SVGAGI. Trimming cost V 6 bases and J 4 bases, with 13 bases left between them. This CDR3 comprises 14 residues. This table comes from immunoSEQ multiplex PCR, and its TCRdb copy is limited to in-frame clones, with some not included. In the table there are 150,000 or so clones, approximately 86% of which are singletons. The TCR sequence derives from a woman between 40 and 50 years old with COVID-19, enrolled during active disease. The V and J genes are TRBV6-5 and TRBJ1-3; D might be TRBD1 (6 bases). Sequencing input: peripheral blood. The CDR3 is CASSTGTQGNTIYF. The CDR3 DNA follows: TGTGCCAGCAGCACCGGGACACAAGGAAACACCATATATTTT.